The source of this T cell receptor (beta chain) is a study of blood T cell repertoires in COVID-19. Study details: Collection of acute and convalescent COVID-19 samples took place in the United States, Italy and Spain. Sources were T cells, B-cell-depleted T cells, or PBMCs; the material itself was cDNA or gDNA.

Germline CDR1 is LGHNA and CDR2 is YNFKEQ. V lost 0 bases and J lost 4; bases outside the gene matches: 3. The CDR3 is 16 residues long. Profiled with immunoSEQ multiplex PCR; TCRdb holds only in-frame clones, not every one. This table holds roughly 30,000 clones, 76% found once. The V and J genes are TRBV4-2 and TRBJ2-3; 11 bases fit TRBD2. Specimen: peripheral blood. This receptor was taken from a man between 70 and 80 years old with acute or convalescent COVID-19. CDR3 bases: TGTGCCAGCAGCCAAGAACTAGCGGGGGCGCCAGATACGCAGTATTTT. Protein: CASSQELAGAPDTQYF.